These T cell receptor beta chains were read from a single sample in a study of blood T cell repertoires in COVID-19. TCRdb's copy holds only in-frame clones and misses some; the assay was immunoSEQ multiplex PCR. Of about 300,000 clones detected, approximately 91% appear once; the ten largest clones hold roughly 5%. Sequencing input: PBMCs or T cells enriched from blood (not recorded which). These receptors all stem from a man in his sixties who had recovered from COVID-19. Each CDR3 is given with its conserved first and last residue. A D gene is named only where the DNA matches it firmly. Rows give clone size only sometimes, using once, few, many, or a class for an expanded clone.

TRBJ2-6	TRBV19	TRBD1	.	TGTGCCAGTCGGGGCAGGGGGCGTCTTTCTGGGGCCAACGTCCTGACTTTC	CASRGRGRLSGANVLTF
TRBJ1-1	TRBV6-5	.	.	TGTGCCAGCAGTTACAACCGACTAATGAACACTGAAGCTTTCTTT	CASSYNRLMNTEAFF
TRBJ1-1	TRBV5-1	TRBD1	.	TGCGCCAGCAGCTCGACAGGGGGAGGTCGCACTGAAGCTTTCTTT	CASSSTGGGRTEAFF
TRBJ2-5	TRBV7-8	TRBD2	.	TGTGCCAGCAATCAAAACCCTTCTAGCGGGGGGAGTGGCCAGTACTTC	CASNQNPSSGGSGQYF
TRBJ2-7	TRBV5-1	TRBD2	.	TGCGCCAGCAGCCCCGGACTAGCGGGAGGTGTGGTCGAGCAGTACTTC	CASSPGLAGGVVEQYF
TRBJ2-7	TRBV11-3	.	.	TGTGCCAGCAGCCCAGGGGATCGGGACGAGCAGTACTTC	CASSPGDRDEQYF
TRBJ2-3	TRBV7-9	TRBD2	once	TGTGCCAGCAGCTTCGGCGGGAGGAGCACAGATACGCAGTATTTT	CASSFGGRSTDTQYF
TRBJ1-1	TRBV5-4	.	.	TGTGCCAGCAGCTTGGGGCAGGGAAGAGCGAATACTGAAGCTTTCTTT	CASSLGQGRANTEAFF
TRBJ2-1	TRBV7-2	TRBD2	.	TGTGCCAGCAGCTTAGTCGAGGGGACTAGCTGGAATGAGCAGTTCTTC	CASSLVEGTSWNEQFF
TRBJ2-5	TRBV29-1	TRBD1	.	TGCAGCGTTGAACCGACAGGGGGGGAGACCCAGTACTTC	CSVEPTGGETQYF
TRBJ2-7	TRBV9	.	.	TGTGCCAGCGCCGCGGGGTCCCACTACGAGCAGTACTTC	CASAAGSHYEQYF